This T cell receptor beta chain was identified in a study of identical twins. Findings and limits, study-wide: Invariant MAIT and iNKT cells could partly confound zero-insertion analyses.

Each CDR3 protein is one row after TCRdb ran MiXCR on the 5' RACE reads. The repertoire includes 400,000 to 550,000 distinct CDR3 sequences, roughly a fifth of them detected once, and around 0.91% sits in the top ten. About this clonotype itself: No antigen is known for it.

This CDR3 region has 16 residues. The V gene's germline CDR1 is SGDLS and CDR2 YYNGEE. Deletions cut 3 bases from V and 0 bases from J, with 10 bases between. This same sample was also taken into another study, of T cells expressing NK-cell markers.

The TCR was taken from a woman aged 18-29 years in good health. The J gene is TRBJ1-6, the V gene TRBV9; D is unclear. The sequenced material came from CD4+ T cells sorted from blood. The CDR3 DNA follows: TGTGCCAGCAGCGAGGGCCCTAGCTCCTATAATTCACCCCTCCACTTT. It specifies CASSEGPSSYNSPLHF.